Each of the 7 T cell receptor beta chains below was sequenced from the same sample in a study of T-cell memory formation after mild COVID-19. A single record per CDR3 protein comes from TCRdb applying MiXCR to the 5' RACE reads. The sample holds about half a million distinct CDR3 sequences; approximately 18% are singletons and the top ten take 10% to 15%. The specimen was PBMCs or a T cell subset sorted from them (not recorded which). The receptors were sampled from an adult woman who had mild COVID-19 (a few samples of this study predate the infection). Cell type and time point are not known.

There are many counts of this clonotype. V usage is TRBV5-6 and J usage is TRBJ2-1, with D perhaps matching TRBD1 (5 bases). This CDR3 region has 17 residues. From germline, CDR1 is SGHDT and CDR2 YYEEEE. V was trimmed by 6 bases and J by 7 bases, leaving 26 bases between them. The CDR3 spells CASTLGSNWQGRNEQFF. CDR3 coding DNA: TGTGCCAGCACCCTTGGATCCAATTGGCAGGGAAGGAATGAGCAGTTCTTC.

In its sample, this clonotype was seen a few times. The J gene is TRBJ2-5, the V gene TRBV6-5; D is unresolved. In germline, CDR1 is MNHEY, CDR2 SVGAGI. V was trimmed by 8 bases and J by 4 bases, leaving 17 bases between them. CDR3 size: 14 residues. In DNA form, the CDR3 reads TGTGCCAGCTCTTCCGAGGTAACGGGAGAGACCCAGTACTTC. Translating it yields CASSSEVTGETQYF.

The sample holds many counts of this clonotype. J is TRBJ1-3 and V is TRBV3-1; no clear D gene. V gave up 0 bases and J gave up 0 bases, with 6 bases separating them. Per the germline V gene, CDR1 is LGHDT and CDR2 is YNNKEL (reference sequence). This CDR3 spans 15 amino acids. CDR3 sequence: CASSQDGSSGNTIYF. In DNA form, the CDR3 reads TGTGCCAGCAGCCAAGACGGAAGCTCTGGAAACACCATATATTTT.

The CDR3 here is CAISEQGAVYGYTF. In DNA, the CDR3 is TGTGCCATCAGTGAGCAGGGGGCGGTCTATGGCTACACCTTC. The rearrangement uses TRBV10-3 and TRBJ1-2; 8 bases are a match to TRBD1. The CDR3 contains 14 residues. With 2 bases clipped from V and 4 bases from J, the junction kept 3 bases outside the gene matches. Per the germline V gene, CDR1 is ENHRY and CDR2 is SYGVKD.

There are a few counts of this clonotype. V gene TRBV20-1 combines with J gene TRBJ2-3, with 7 bases matching TRBD2. J was trimmed by 4 bases and V by 6 bases; bases with no gene match: 16. The length of the CDR3 is 16 residues. Germline V lookup: CDR1 DFQATT, CDR2 SNEGSKA (reference sequence). CDR3 region: CSANDGAGARSDTQYF. Written as DNA, the CDR3 is TGCAGTGCAAACGACGGGGCGGGAGCAAGATCAGATACGCAGTATTTT.

This clonotype was seen a handful of times. The chain combines TRBV4-2 with TRBJ1-1; 7 bases agree with TRBD1. Trimming took 4 bases from V and 1 from J; bases not matched to a gene: 6. The germline V gene has CDR1 LGHNA and CDR2 YNFKEQ. The CDR3 has 15 residues. The CDR3 nucleotides read TGTGCCAGCAGCCTTCGGACAGGTAGGAACACTGAAGCTTTCTTT. Translation gives CASSLRTGRNTEAFF.

This clonotype was seen a few times. CDR3 region: CASDRDSYTDTQYF. In DNA form, the CDR3 reads TGTGCCAGCGACCGGGACAGTTACACAGATACGCAGTATTTT. The chain has TRBV7-9 and TRBJ2-3, with 7 bases that match TRBD1. The germline gives CDR1 SEHNR, CDR2 FQNEAQ (reference sequence). The CDR3 is made up of 14 amino acids. V was pared by 8 bases and J by 2 bases, with 7 bases of the junction left unmatched.